These 3 T cell receptor beta chains were all obtained from the same sample, sequenced in a study of T cell responses to AZD1222 COVID-19 vaccine. Libraries were prepared by immunoSEQ multiplex PCR; TCRdb keeps only in-frame clonotypes and omits some of them. The table lists 110,000 or so clones, 75% to 95% of them singletons. The source material was peripheral blood, sampled 28 days after the second dose of the MenACWY control vaccine. All receptors come from an adult who received the MenACWY meningococcal vaccine as a control.

The gene calls are TRBV7-3 and TRBJ2-7; tentatively, D is TRBD1 (6 bases). V was pared by 2 bases and J by 2 bases, with 16 bases between. Germline CDR1 reads SGHTA; CDR2 reads FQGTGA. The CDR3 has 16 amino acids. The DNA of the CDR3 is TGTGCCAGCAGCTTAGACCACGGGACACCCCCCTACGAGCAGTACTTC. It translates to CASSLDHGTPPYEQYF.

The rearrangement links TRBV7-9 to TRBJ2-5; D not resolved. The CDR3 covers 13 residues. V was trimmed by 2 bases and J by 2 bases, leaving 6 bases between them. Germline V CDR1 and CDR2: SEHNR, FQNEAQ (reference sequence). The CDR3 DNA follows: TGTGCCAGCAGCTTAAGGGAACAAGAGACCCAGTACTTC. Protein product: CASSLREQETQYF.

The V gene is TRBV11-2, the J gene TRBJ2-5; possibly TRBD2 for D (6 bases). The CDR3 consists of 14 residues. V lost 3 bases, J lost 4 bases, and 12 bases lay in between. CDR1 SGHAT and CDR2 FQNNGV come from the germline V gene. CDR3: CASSFDLGGETQYF. The CDR3 region has the DNA TGTGCCAGCAGCTTTGACCTGGGAGGAGAGACCCAGTACTTC.